The clone carrying this T cell receptor (beta chain) has a single count. Assay: immunoSEQ multiplex PCR; the TCRdb copy retains only in-frame clones and omits some. This sample has some 140,000 clones, with approximately 83% found just once. This sample is drawn from a study of blood T cell repertoires in COVID-19. Study in general: COVID-19 samples from acute and convalescent phases originated in the United States, Italy and Spain.

Sequenced material: peripheral blood. This clonotype was sampled from a woman in her sixties or seventies with acute or convalescent COVID-19.

The CDR3: CASSQRTGGGQLNTEAFF. The DNA for the CDR3 is TGTGCCAGCAGCCAAAGGACAGGGGGTGGGCAGCTGAACACTGAAGCTTTCTTT. The chain links TRBV4-2 to TRBJ1-1, with TRBD1 matching over 10 bases. The CDR3 length is 18 residues. Unmatched junction bases numbered 9, after V lost 2 bases and J lost 0 bases. CDR1 is LGHNA and CDR2 is YNFKEQ in the germline V gene.